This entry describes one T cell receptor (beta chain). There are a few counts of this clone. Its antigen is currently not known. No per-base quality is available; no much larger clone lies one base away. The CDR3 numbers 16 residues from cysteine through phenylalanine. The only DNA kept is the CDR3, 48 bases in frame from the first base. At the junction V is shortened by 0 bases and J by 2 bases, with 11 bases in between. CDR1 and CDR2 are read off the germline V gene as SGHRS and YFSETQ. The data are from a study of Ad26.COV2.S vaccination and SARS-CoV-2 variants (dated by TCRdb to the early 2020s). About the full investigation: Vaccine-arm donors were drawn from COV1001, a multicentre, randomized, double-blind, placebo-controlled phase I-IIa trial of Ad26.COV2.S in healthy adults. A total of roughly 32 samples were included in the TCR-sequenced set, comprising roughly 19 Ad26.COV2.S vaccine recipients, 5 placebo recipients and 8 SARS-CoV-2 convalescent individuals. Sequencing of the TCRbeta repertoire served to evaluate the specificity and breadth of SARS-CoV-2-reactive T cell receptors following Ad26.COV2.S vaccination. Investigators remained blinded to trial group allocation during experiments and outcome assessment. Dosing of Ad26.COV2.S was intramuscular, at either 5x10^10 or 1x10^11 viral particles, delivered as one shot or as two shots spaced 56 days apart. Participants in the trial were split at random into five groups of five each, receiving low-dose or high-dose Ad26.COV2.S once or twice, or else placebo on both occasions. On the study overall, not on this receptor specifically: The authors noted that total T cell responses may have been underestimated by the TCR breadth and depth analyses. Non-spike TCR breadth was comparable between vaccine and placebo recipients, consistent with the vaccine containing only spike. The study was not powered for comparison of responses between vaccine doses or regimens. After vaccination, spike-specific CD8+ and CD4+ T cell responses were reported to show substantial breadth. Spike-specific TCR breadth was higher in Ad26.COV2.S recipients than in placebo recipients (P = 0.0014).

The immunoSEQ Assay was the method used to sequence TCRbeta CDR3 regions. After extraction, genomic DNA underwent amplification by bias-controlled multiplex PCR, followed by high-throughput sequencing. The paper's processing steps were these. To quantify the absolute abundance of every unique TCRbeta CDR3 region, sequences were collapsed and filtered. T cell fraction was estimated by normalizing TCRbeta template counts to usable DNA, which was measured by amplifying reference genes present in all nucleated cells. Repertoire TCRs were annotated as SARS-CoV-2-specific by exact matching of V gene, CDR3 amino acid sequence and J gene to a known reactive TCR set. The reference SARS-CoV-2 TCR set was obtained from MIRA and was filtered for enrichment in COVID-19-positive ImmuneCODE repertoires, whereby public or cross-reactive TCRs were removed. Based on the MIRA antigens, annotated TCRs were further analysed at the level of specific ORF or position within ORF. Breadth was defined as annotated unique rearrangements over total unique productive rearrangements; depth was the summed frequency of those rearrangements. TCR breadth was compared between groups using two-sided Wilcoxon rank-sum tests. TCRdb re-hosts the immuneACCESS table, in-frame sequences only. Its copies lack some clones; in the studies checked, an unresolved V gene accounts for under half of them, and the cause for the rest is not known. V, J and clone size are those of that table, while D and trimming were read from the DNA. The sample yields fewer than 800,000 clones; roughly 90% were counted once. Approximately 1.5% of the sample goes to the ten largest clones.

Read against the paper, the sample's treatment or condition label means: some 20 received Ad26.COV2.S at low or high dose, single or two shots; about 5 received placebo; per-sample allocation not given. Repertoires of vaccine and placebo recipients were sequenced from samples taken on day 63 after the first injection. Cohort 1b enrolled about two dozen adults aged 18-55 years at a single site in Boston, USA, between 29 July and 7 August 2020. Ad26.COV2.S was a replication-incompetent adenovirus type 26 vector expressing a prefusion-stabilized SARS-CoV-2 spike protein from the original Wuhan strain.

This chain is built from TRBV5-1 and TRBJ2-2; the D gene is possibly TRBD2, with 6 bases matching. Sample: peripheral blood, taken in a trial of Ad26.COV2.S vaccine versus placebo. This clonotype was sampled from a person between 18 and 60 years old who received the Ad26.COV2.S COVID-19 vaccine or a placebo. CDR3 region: CASSLVGGTNTGELFF. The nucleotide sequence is TGCGCCAGCAGCTTGGTAGGAGGGACCAACACCGGGGAGCTGTTTTTT.